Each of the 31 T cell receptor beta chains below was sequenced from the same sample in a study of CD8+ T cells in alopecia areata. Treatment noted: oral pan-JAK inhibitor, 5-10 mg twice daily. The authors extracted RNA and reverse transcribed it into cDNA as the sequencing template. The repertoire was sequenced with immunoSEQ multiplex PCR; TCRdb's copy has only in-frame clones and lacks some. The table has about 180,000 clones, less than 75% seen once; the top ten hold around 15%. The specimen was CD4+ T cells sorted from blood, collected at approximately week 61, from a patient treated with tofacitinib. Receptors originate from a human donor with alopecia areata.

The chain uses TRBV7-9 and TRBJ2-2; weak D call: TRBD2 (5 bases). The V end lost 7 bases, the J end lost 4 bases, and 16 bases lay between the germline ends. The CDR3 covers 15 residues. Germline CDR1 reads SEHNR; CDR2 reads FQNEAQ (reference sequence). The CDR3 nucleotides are TGTGCCAGCACCGTCCCGGGGATGGGCACCGGGGAGCTGTTTTTT. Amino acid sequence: CASTVPGMGTGELFF.

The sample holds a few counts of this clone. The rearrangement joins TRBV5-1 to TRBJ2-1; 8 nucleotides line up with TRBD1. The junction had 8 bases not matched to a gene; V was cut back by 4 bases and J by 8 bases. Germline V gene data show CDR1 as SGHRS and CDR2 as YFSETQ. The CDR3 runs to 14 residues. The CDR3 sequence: CASSPGTGLDEQFF. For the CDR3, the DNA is TGCGCCAGCAGCCCCGGGACAGGTCTTGATGAGCAGTTCTTC.

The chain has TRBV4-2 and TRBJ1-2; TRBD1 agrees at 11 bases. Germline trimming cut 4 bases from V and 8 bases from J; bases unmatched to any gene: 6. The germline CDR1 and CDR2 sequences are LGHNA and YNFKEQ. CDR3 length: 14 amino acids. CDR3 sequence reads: CASSPGQGASGYTF. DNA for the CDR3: TGTGCCAGCAGCCCTGGACAGGGGGCGAGCGGCTACACCTTC.

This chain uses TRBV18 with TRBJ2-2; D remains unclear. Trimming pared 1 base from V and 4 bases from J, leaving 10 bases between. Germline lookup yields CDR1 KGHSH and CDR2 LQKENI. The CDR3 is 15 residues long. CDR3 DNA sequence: TGTGCCAGCTCACCACTGACCCTGCCCACCGGGGAGCTGTTTTTT. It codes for CASSPLTLPTGELFF.

For the CDR3, the DNA is TGCAGCGTTCGACAGGGCGAGGATTCACCCCTCCACTTT. This codes for CSVRQGEDSPLHF. This sequence joins TRBV29-1 and TRBJ1-6; 7 bases are a match to TRBD1. This CDR3 has 13 amino acids. Germline assignment: CDR1 SQVTM and CDR2 ANQGSEA. J was trimmed by 8 bases and V by 5 bases; bases with no gene match: 6.

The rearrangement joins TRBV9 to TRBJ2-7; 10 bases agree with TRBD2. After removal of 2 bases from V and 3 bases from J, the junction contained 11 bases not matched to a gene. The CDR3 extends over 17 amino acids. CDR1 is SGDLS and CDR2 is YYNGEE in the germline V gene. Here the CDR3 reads CASSVASGGEPYYEQYF. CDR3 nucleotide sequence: TGTGCCAGCAGCGTTGCCAGCGGGGGGGAACCCTACTACGAGCAGTACTTC.

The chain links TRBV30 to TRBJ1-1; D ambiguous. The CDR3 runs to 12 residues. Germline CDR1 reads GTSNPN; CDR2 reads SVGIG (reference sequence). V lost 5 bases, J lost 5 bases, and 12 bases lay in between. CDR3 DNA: TGTGCCTGGGAGGCCGGGAAAACTGAAGCTTTCTTT. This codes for CAWEAGKTEAFF.

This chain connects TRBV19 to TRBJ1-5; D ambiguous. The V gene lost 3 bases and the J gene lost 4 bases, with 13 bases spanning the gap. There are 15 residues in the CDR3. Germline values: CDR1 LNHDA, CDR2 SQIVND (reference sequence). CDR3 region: CASSMDLTRNQPQHF. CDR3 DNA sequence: TGTGCCAGTAGTATGGATTTAACACGAAATCAGCCCCAGCATTTT.

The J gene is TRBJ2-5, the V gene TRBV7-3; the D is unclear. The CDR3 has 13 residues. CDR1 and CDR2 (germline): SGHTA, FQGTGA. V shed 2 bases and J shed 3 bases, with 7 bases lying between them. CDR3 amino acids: CASSLYGEETQYF. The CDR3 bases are TGTGCCAGCAGCTTATATGGGGAAGAGACCCAGTACTTC.

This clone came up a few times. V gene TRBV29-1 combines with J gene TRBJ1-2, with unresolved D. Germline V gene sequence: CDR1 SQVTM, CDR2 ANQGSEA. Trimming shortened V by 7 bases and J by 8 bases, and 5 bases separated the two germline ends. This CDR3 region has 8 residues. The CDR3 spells CSGGGYTF. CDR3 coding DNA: TGCAGCGGCGGCGGCTACACCTTC.

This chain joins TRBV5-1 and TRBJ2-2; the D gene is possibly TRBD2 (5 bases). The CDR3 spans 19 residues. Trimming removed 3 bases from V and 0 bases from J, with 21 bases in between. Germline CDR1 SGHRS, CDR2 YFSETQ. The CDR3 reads CASSSRIRGQVPNTGELFF. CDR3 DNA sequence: TGCGCCAGCAGCTCCCGCATCCGAGGGCAGGTCCCGAACACCGGGGAGCTGTTTTTT.

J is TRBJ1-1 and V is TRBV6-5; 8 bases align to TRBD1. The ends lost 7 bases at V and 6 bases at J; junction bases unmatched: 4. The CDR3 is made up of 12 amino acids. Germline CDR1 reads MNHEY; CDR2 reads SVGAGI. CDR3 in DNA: TGTGCCAGCACCGGACAGGGCCCTGAAGCTTTCTTT. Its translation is CASTGQGPEAFF.

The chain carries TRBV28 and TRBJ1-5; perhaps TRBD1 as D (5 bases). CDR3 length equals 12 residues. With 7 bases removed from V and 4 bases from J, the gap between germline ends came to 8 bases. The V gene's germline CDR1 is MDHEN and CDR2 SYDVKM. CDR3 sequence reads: CASIDRNQPQHF. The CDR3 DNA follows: TGTGCCAGCATTGACAGAAATCAGCCCCAGCATTTT.

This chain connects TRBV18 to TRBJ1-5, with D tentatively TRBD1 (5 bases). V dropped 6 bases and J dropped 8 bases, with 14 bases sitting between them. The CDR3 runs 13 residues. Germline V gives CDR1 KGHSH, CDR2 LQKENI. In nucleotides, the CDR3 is TGTGCCAGCTCGCGTGATCTAGGGGAGCCCCAGCATTTT. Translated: CASSRDLGEPQHF.

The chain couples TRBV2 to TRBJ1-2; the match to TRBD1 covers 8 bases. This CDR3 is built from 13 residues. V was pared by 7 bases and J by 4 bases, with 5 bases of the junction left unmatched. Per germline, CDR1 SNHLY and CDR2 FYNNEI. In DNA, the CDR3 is TGTGCCAGCATCAGGGGGCAAGGCTATGGCTACACCTTC. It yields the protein CASIRGQGYGYTF.

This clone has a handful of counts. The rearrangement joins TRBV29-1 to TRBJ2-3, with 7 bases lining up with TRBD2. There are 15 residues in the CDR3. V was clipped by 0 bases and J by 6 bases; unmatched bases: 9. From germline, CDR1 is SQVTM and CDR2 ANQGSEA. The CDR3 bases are TGCAGCGTTGAAGATCGAACGGGGGGAGAGGATACGCAGTATTTT. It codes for CSVEDRTGGEDTQYF.

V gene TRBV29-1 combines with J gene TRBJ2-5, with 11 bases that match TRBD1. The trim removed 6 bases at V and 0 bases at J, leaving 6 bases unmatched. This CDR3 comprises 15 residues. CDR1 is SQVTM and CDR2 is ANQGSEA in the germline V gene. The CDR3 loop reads CSVMPGQGDQETQYF. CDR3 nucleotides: TGCAGCGTCATGCCGGGACAGGGGGACCAAGAGACCCAGTACTTC.

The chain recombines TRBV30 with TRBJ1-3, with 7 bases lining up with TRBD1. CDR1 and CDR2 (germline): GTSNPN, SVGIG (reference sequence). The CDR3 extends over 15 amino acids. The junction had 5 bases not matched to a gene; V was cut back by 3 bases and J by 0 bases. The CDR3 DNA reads TGTGCCTGGAGGGAGGGACAGCTCTCTGGAAACACCATATATTTT. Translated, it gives CAWREGQLSGNTIYF.

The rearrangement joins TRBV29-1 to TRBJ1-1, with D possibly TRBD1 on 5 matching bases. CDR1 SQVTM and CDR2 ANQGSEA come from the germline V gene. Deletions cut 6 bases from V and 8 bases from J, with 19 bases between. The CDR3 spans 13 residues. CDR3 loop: CSVAGAVFLEAFF. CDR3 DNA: TGCAGCGTGGCCGGGGCAGTTTTTTTGGAAGCTTTCTTT.

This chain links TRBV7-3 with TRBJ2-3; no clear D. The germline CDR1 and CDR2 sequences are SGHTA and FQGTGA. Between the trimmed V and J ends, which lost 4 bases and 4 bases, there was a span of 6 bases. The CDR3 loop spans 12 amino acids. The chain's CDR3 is CASSSQADTQYF. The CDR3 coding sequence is TGTGCCAGCAGCTCCCAGGCAGATACGCAGTATTTT.

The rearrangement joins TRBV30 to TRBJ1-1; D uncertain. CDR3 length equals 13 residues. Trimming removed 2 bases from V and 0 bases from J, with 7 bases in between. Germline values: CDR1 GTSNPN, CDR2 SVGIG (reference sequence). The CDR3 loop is CAWSSGLNTEAFF. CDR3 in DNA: TGTGCCTGGAGTTCGGGATTGAACACTGAAGCTTTCTTT.

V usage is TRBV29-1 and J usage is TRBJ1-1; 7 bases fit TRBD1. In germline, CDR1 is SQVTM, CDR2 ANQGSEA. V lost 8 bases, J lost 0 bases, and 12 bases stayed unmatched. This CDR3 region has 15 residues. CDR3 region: CSTPGQTYVNTEAFF. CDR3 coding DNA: TGCAGCACCCCGGGACAGACGTACGTGAACACTGAAGCTTTCTTT. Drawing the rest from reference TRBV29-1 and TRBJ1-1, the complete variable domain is SAVISQKPSRDICQRGTSLTIQCQVDSQVTMMFWYRQQPGQSLTLIATANQGSEATYESGFVIDKFPISRPNLTFSTLTVSNMSPEDSSIYLCSTPGQTYVNTEAFFGQGTRLTVV.

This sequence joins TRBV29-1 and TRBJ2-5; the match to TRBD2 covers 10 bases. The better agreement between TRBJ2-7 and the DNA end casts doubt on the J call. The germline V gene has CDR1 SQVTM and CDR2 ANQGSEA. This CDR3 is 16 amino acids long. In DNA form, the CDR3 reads TGCAGCGTTGAAGATCGGACAAGCGGGGGGGCATACGAGCAGTACTTC. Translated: CSVEDRTSGGAYEQYF.

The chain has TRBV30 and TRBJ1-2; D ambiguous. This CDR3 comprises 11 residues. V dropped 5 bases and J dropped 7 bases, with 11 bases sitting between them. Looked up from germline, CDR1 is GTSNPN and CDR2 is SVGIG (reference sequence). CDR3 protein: CAWDRDRGYTF. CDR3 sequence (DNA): TGTGCCTGGGACCGAGATCGTGGCTACACCTTC.

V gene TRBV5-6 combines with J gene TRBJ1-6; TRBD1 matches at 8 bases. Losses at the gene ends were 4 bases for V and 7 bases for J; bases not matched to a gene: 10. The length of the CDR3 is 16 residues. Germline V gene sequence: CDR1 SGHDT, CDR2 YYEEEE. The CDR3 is CASSVTGVGRNSPLHF. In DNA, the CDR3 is TGTGCCAGCAGCGTGACAGGGGTCGGGAGGAATTCACCCCTCCACTTT.

The CDR3: CSVVAGGFEQFF. The CDR3 region has the DNA TGCAGCGTCGTAGCGGGGGGGTTTGAGCAGTTCTTC. The rearrangement links TRBV29-1 to TRBJ2-1, with TRBD2 matching over 11 bases. The germline V gene encodes CDR1 SQVTM and CDR2 ANQGSEA. The CDR3 is made up of 12 amino acids. The ends lost 6 bases at V and 9 bases at J; junction bases unmatched: 4.

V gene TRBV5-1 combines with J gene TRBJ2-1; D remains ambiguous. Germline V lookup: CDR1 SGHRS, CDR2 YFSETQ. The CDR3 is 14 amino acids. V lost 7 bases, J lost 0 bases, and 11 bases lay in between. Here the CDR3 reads CASGWAPSYNEQFF. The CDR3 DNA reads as TGCGCCAGCGGTTGGGCCCCCTCCTACAATGAGCAGTTCTTC.

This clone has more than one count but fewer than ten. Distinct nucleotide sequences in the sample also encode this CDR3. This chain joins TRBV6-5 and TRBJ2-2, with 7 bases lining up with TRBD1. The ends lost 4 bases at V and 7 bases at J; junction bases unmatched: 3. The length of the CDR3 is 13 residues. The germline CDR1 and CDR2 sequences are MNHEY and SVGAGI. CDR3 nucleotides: TGTGCCAGCAGTTTGCAGGGGGTCGGGGAGCTGTTTTTT. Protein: CASSLQGVGELFF.

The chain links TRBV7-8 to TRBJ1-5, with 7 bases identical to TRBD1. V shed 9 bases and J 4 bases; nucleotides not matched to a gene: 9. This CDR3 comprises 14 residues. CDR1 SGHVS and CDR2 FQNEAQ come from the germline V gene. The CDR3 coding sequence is TGTGCCAGTTCTAGGGCAGGGGGTAATCAGCCCCAGCATTTT. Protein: CASSRAGGNQPQHF.

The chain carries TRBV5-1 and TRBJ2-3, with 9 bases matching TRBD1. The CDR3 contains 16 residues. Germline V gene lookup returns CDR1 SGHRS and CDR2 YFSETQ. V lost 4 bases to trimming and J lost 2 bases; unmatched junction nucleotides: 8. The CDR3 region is CASSPKGQGNTDTQYF. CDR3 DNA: TGCGCCAGCAGCCCGAAGGGACAGGGAAACACAGATACGCAGTATTTT. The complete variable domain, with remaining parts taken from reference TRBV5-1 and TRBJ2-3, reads KAGVTQTPRYLIKTRGQQVTLSCSPISGHRSVSWYQQTPGQGLQFLFEYFSETQRNKGNFPGRFSGRQFSNSRSEMNVSTLELGDSALYLCASSPKGQGNTDTQYFGPGTRLTVL.

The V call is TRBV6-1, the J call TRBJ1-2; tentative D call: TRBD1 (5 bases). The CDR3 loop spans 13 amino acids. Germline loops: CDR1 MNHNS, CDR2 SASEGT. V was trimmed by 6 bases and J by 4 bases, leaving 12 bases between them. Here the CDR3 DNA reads TGTGCCAGCAGCCGGGGCCCCTCCTATGGCTACACCTTC. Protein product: CASSRGPSYGYTF.